This passage covers 19 T cell receptor beta chains from one sample sequenced in a study of CD8+ T cells in alopecia areata. RNA extraction was followed by reverse transcription into cDNA, which acted as the sequencing template. Repertoires were generated with immunoSEQ multiplex PCR, while TCRdb's copy carries only in-frame clones and drops some. The sample comprises under 250,000 clones, roughly three fifths of which are singletons, and around 5% rests with the top ten. Source material: CD8+ T cells sorted from blood. These receptors all come from a human donor in good health.

The chain links TRBV30 to TRBJ2-6; D gene uncertain. Germline V gives CDR1 GTSNPN, CDR2 SVGIG (reference sequence). There are 13 residues in the CDR3. V dropped 2 bases and J dropped 4 bases, with 6 bases sitting between them. Here the CDR3 reads CAWSTEGANVLTF. The DNA of the CDR3 is TGTGCCTGGAGTACCGAGGGGGCCAACGTCCTGACTTTC. The variable domain in full, with the rest retrieved from reference TRBV30 and TRBJ2-6, is SQTIHQWPATLVQPVGSPLSLECTVEGTSNPNLYWYRQAAGRGLQLLFYSVGIGQISSEVPQNLSASRPQDRQFILSSKKLLLSDSGFYLCAWSTEGANVLTFGAGSRLTVL.

The V and J genes are TRBV15 and TRBJ1-5; unclear D gene. Germline V gene data show CDR1 as LNHNV and CDR2 as YYDKDF (reference sequence). The CDR3 consists of 13 residues. The V and J ends lost 4 bases and 6 bases respectively, with 10 bases between them. This CDR3 reads CATSKKERQPQHF. CDR3 DNA: TGTGCCACCAGCAAGAAAGAACGTCAGCCCCAGCATTTT. The full variable domain, in which reference TRBV15 and TRBJ1-5 provide the parts outside the CDR3, is DAMVIQNPRYQVTQFGKPVTLSCSQTLNHNVMYWYQQKSSQAPKLLFHYYDKDFNNEADTPDNFQSRRPNTSFCFLDIRSPGLGDTAMYLCATSKKERQPQHFGDGTRLSIL.

The V call is TRBV6-5, the J call TRBJ1-1; D not resolved. From germline, CDR1 is MNHEY and CDR2 SVGAGI. V gave up 0 bases and J gave up 1 base, with 6 bases separating them. This CDR3 region has 14 residues. Here the CDR3 DNA reads TGTGCCAGCAGTTACTCGTATCCGAACACTGAAGCTTTCTTT. Translation: CASSYSYPNTEAFF.

The chain combines TRBV7-9 with TRBJ2-3; the D gene could be TRBD1 or TRBD2 (5 bases each). The CDR3 sequence is 12 residues long. CDR1 and CDR2 (germline): SEHNR, FQNEAQ (reference sequence). The ends were cut back, 6 bases at V and 5 bases at J, with 9 bases in the middle. The CDR3 nucleotides are TGTGCCAGCAGAATGGGGGTAGATACGCAGTATTTT. It codes for CASRMGVDTQYF.

The chain uses TRBV7-9 and TRBJ2-7; 8 bases map to TRBD1. Per the germline V gene, CDR1 is SEHNR and CDR2 is FQNEAQ (reference sequence). The junction had 6 bases not matched to a gene; V was cut back by 1 base and J by 1 base. The CDR3 sequence is 16 residues long. This chain's CDR3 is CASSLGGQGKSYEQYF. In DNA, the CDR3 is TGTGCCAGCAGCTTAGGTGGACAGGGCAAATCCTACGAGCAGTACTTC.

The chain combines TRBV19 with TRBJ2-5; D call uncertain. The CDR3 totals 14 residues. The V end lost 5 bases, the J end lost 1 base, and 11 bases lay between the germline ends. Germline V gene lookup returns CDR1 LNHDA and CDR2 SQIVND (reference sequence). This chain's CDR3 is CASSPRGVQETQYF. CDR3 DNA: TGTGCCAGTAGTCCCCGTGGGGTCCAAGAGACCCAGTACTTC. Looking up the rest from reference TRBV19 and TRBJ2-5 gives the full variable domain: DGGITQSPKYLFRKEGQNVTLSCEQNLNHDAMYWYRQDPGQGLRLIYYSQIVNDFQKGDIAEGYSVSREKKESFPLTVTSAQKNPTAFYLCASSPRGVQETQYFGPGTRLLVL.

This clone was recorded a few times. The chain is built from TRBV4-2 and TRBJ1-1; no clear D gene. This CDR3 spans 13 amino acids. With 5 bases removed from V and 10 bases from J, the gap between germline ends came to 17 bases. CDR1 is LGHNA, CDR2 YNFKEQ, per germline. CDR3 nucleotides: TGTGCCAGCAGCGCCGGCCTGTTGGACGCAGCTTTCTTT. Its translation: CASSAGLLDAAFF.

V gene TRBV29-1 combines with J gene TRBJ1-1; D is undetermined. Germline CDR1 SQVTM, CDR2 ANQGSEA. Trimming took off 6 bases at V and 0 bases at J, with 11 bases between the two ends. The CDR3 spans 13 residues. The CDR3 is CSVPGRMNTEAFF. The CDR3 DNA sequence: TGCAGCGTCCCCGGACGGATGAACACTGAAGCTTTCTTT.

This clone has a handful of counts. The rearrangement links TRBV14 to TRBJ2-7; a weak D match, TRBD1 (6 bases). CDR3 length equals 16 residues. Deletions cut 3 bases from V and 2 bases from J, with 17 bases between. The germline V gene encodes CDR1 SGHDN and CDR2 FVKESK. CDR3 nucleotide sequence: TGTGCCAGCAGCCAGACATCCGGGACATCGACCTACGAGCAGTACTTC. Translated, it gives CASSQTSGTSTYEQYF.

This chain connects TRBV25-1 to TRBJ2-3, with 12 positions matching TRBD1. Germline assignment: CDR1 MGHDK and CDR2 SYGVNS. CDR3 size: 17 residues. The trim removed 4 bases at V and 2 bases at J, leaving 7 bases unmatched. Here the CDR3 reads CASSAFRDRGPTDTQYF. CDR3 nucleotides: TGTGCCAGCAGTGCGTTTCGGGACAGGGGGCCCACAGATACGCAGTATTTT.

The chain has TRBV16 and TRBJ1-2; D is undetermined. The CDR3 contains 13 residues. Germline CDR1 and CDR2: KGHSY and FQNENV. Trimming removed 3 bases at V and 7 bases at J, with 12 bases between. This CDR3 is CASSQRDSSGYTF. The CDR3 region has the DNA TGTGCCAGCAGCCAGCGTGATAGTTCTGGCTACACCTTC.

The genes are TRBV25-1 and TRBJ1-2, with D uncertain. Germline lookup yields CDR1 MGHDK and CDR2 SYGVNS. V lost 6 bases and J lost 2, with 4 bases in between. The length of the CDR3 is 11 residues. The CDR3 reads CASSDNYGYTF. The CDR3 DNA sequence: TGTGCCAGCAGCGACAACTATGGCTACACCTTC.

About this clone itself: One end of the junction varies from germline; a read error may be responsible. The V call is TRBV29-1, the J call TRBJ1-3, with TRBD1 matching 8 bases. The CDR3 has 15 residues. Germline-derived CDR1 and CDR2 are SQVTM and ANQGSEA. CDR3 nucleotide sequence: TGCAGCGCTGAATTACAGGGGGTCTGGGGAAACACCATATATTTT. This sequence encodes CSAELQGVWGNTIYF. Together with reference TRBV29-1 and TRBJ1-3, the CDR3 gives the full variable domain: SAVISQKPSRDICQRGTSLTIQCQVDSQVTMMFWYRQQPGQSLTLIATANQGSEATYESGFVIDKFPISRPNLTFSTLTVSNMSPEDSSIYLCSAELQGVWGNTIYFGEGSWLTVV.

The sample holds a few counts of this clone. The V gene is TRBV7-9, the J gene TRBJ2-1, with D perhaps matching TRBD2 (6 bases). This CDR3 has 15 residues. Germline assignment: CDR1 SEHNR and CDR2 FQNEAQ (reference sequence). V was pared by 4 bases and J by 5 bases, with 15 bases between. CDR3 nucleotides: TGTGCCAGCAGCTCAGCTAGCGACCGAGACAATGAGCAGTTCTTC. It translates to CASSSASDRDNEQFF.

This chain joins TRBV4-1 and TRBJ2-7, with TRBD2 identical over 10 bases. The V gene end was trimmed by 1 base and the J gene end by 3 bases; junction bases not matched to a gene: 6. The CDR3 spans 16 residues. Germline CDR1 is MGHRA and CDR2 is YSYEKL. The CDR3 region is CASSQVTAGGIYEQYF. DNA of the CDR3: TGCGCCAGCAGCCAAGTGACAGCGGGGGGGATCTACGAGCAGTACTTC.

V and J are TRBV15 and TRBJ2-5; 9 nucleotides line up with TRBD2. CDR3 length equals 16 residues. Germline V gene data show CDR1 as LNHNV and CDR2 as YYDKDF (reference sequence). J gave up 4 bases and V 2 bases, and 8 bases lay outside the gene matches. DNA of the CDR3: TGTGCCACCAGCAGATCGGGACTAGCCGTTCCAGAGACCCAGTACTTC. Translated: CATSRSGLAVPETQYF.

This clone occurred many times. The CDR3 bases are TGTGCCAGCAGTCCTAGGGCGGGGGGCACAGATACGCAGTATTTT. Translation: CASSPRAGGTDTQYF. The chain uses TRBV6-6 and TRBJ2-3; 7 bases line up with TRBD2. CDR1 is MNHNY and CDR2 is SVGAGI in the germline V gene (reference sequence). The CDR3 runs 15 residues. Trimming cost V 5 bases and J 1 base; bases outside gene matches: 6.

This clone was detected only once. This sequence joins TRBV11-2 and TRBJ2-7, with 9 bases that match TRBD2. CDR3 length: 14 amino acids. The germline V gene has CDR1 SGHAT and CDR2 FQNNGV. J lost 0 bases, V lost 6 bases, and 3 bases had no gene match. CDR3 in amino acids: CASSYSGGSYEQYF. In nucleotides, the CDR3 is TGTGCCAGCAGTTATAGCGGGGGCTCCTACGAGCAGTACTTC.

The chain employs TRBV27 and TRBJ2-7; 11 bases fit TRBD1. With 4 bases clipped from V and 3 bases from J, the junction kept 5 bases outside the gene matches. The CDR3 covers 15 residues. Germline CDR1 is MNHEY and CDR2 is SMNVEV (reference sequence). Written as DNA, the CDR3 is TGTGCCAGCAGTTCAGGACAGGGGGCTAACTACGAGCAGTACTTC. It specifies CASSSGQGANYEQYF.